This record concerns one TCR beta chain sequence. This sample was taken from a study of blood T cell repertoires in COVID-19. For the study at large: COVID-19 samples, acute and convalescent, were from the United States, Italy and Spain. T cells, B-cell-depleted T cells, or PBMCs provided the cDNA or gDNA that served as material.

Germline CDR1 ENHRY, CDR2 SYGVKD. V shed 10 bases and J 5 bases; nucleotides not matched to a gene: 12. The CDR3 is 15 residues long. Study processing details: By means of reference gene primer amplification, nucleated cell counts were estimated. Produced via immunoSEQ multiplex PCR; TCRdb's table is partial and in-frame only. D and trimming come from the DNA, and the V and J calls and clone size come from that table. The profile shows over 150,000 clones, around 84% of them singletons. Those enrolled in Seattle joined during active infection and were followed longitudinally afterward. The chain recombines TRBV10-3 with TRBJ2-5; TRBD2 aligns across 11 bases. Material for sequencing was peripheral blood. This receptor was obtained from a man between 60 and 75 years old with COVID-19, enrolled during active disease. The CDR3 is CATGTSGETGETQYF. For the CDR3, the DNA is TGTGCCACCGGGACTAGCGGCGAGACGGGGGAGACCCAGTACTTC.